This section outlines one T cell receptor beta chain sequence together with its context. The trim removed 2 bases at V and 5 bases at J, leaving 6 bases unmatched. CDR3 length: 16 amino acids. Germline V gene sequence: CDR1 MGHRA, CDR2 YSYEKL. TCRdb's copy holds only in-frame clones and misses some; the assay was immunoSEQ multiplex PCR. The sample includes some 200,000 clones, approximately 80% of them seen just once. The sample belongs to a study of blood T cell repertoires in COVID-19. The TCR was taken from a woman aged 55 to 70 who had recovered from COVID-19. The sample taken for sequencing was peripheral blood. The chain links TRBV4-1 to TRBJ2-7; 13 nucleotides match TRBD2. The CDR3 here is CASSQPLAGGGNEQYF. The CDR3 nucleotides are TGCGCCAGCAGCCAACCACTAGCGGGGGGGGGAAACGAGCAGTACTTC.